This T cell receptor beta chain was found in a study of CD8 T cells in ankylosing spondylitis. Germline assignment: CDR1 SGHRS and CDR2 YFSETQ. The CDR3 runs to 16 residues. V dropped 1 base and J dropped 11 bases, with 25 bases sitting between them. TCRdb re-called the 5' RACE reads through MiXCR, storing one row per CDR3 protein. The table records approximately 140,000 distinct CDR3 sequences, around 42% of them present only once. This receptor was identified in a male donor with ankylosing spondylitis. The rearrangement links TRBV5-1 to TRBJ2-7; D might be TRBD1 (6 bases). The sequencing sample was made of synovial fluid, either unsorted or a sorted T cell fraction (not recorded which). Written as DNA, the CDR3 is TGCGCCAGCAGCTTGCTGGGGCAGGGGCCCTTCAAAGGAAAGTACTTC. It encodes CASSLLGQGPFKGKYF.